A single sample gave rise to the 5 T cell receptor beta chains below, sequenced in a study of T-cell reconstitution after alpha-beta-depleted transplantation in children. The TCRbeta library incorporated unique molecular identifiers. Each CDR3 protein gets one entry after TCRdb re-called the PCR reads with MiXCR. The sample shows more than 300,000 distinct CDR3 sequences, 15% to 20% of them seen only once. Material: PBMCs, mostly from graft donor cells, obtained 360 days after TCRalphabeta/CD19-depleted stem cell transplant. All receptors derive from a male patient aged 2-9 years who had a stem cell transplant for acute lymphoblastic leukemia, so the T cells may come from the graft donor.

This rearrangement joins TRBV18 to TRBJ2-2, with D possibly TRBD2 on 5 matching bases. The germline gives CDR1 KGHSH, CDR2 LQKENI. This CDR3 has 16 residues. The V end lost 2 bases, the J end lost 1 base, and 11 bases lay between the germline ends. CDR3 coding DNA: TGTGCCAGCTCACCAACCACTAGTCGGAACACCGGGGAGCTGTTTTTT. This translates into CASSPTTSRNTGELFF. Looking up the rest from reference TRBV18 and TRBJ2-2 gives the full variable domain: NAGVMQNPRHLVRRRGQEARLRCSPMKGHSHVYWYRQLPEEGLKFMVYLQKENIIDESGMPKERFSAEFPKEGPSILRIQQVVRGDSAAYFCASSPTTSRNTGELFFGEGSRLTVL.

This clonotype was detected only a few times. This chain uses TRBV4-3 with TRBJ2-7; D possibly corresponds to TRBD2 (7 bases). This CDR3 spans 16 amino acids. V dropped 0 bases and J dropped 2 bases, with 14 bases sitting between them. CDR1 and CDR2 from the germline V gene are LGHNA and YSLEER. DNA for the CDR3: TGCGCCAGCAGCCAAGATAGTCTGCGGGGGCCCTACGAGCAGTACTTC. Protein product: CASSQDSLRGPYEQYF.

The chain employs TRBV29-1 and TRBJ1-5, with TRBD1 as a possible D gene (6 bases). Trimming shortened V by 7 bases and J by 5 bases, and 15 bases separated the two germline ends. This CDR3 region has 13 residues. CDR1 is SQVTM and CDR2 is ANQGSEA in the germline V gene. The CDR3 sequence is CSAQTGRDQPQHF. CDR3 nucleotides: TGCAGCGCGCAAACAGGGCGGGATCAGCCCCAGCATTTT.

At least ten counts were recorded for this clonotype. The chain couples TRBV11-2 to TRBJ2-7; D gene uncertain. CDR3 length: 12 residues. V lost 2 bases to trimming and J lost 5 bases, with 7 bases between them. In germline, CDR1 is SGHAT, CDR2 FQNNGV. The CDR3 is CASSLLGHEQYF. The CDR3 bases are TGTGCCAGCAGCTTACTAGGGCACGAGCAGTACTTC.

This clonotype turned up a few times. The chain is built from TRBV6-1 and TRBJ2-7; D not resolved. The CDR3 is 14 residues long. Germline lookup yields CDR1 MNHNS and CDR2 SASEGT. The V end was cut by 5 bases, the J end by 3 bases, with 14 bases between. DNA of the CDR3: TGTGCCAGCAGTCCCCAGGCCAGAAGCTACGAGCAGTACTTC. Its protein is CASSPQARSYEQYF.